Below are 18 T cell receptor beta chains sequenced from a single sample in a study of cytomegalovirus exposure and HLA in healthy donors. In the PCR, 60 Vbeta and 13 Jbeta primers were used. Libraries were prepared by immunoSEQ multiplex PCR; TCRdb keeps only in-frame clonotypes and omits some of them. The sample lists around 130,000 clones; 74% were seen once. The sample taken for sequencing was PBMCs. The receptors here all came from a man aged 35 to 55 in good health and CMV-seropositive.

This rearrangement joins TRBV15 to TRBJ2-2, with TRBD2 matching 8 bases. The germline CDR1 and CDR2 sequences are LNHNV and YYDKDF (reference sequence). The CDR3 is 16 amino acids. The V and J ends lost 0 bases and 7 bases, in that order; junction bases with no gene match: 7. The CDR3 here is CATSRDPGGRIGELFF. The DNA of the CDR3 is TGTGCCACCAGCAGAGATCCAGGCGGGAGGATCGGGGAGCTGTTTTTT.

This clone was recorded a few times. The chain employs TRBV6-4 and TRBJ2-2, with no clear D. The CDR3 spans 13 residues. Deletions cut 4 bases from V and 4 bases from J, with 7 bases between. CDR1 is MRHNA, CDR2 SNTAGT, per germline. The CDR3 DNA is TGTGCCAGCAGTGCCGAGGCCACCGGGGAGCTGTTTTTT. Amino acid sequence: CASSAEATGELFF.

This clone has a handful of counts. V gene TRBV5-1 combines with J gene TRBJ2-7, with a weak D call TRBD1 (6 bases). Germline-derived CDR1 and CDR2 are SGHRS and YFSETQ. This CDR3 region has 13 residues. V was trimmed by 1 base and J by 1 base, leaving 6 bases between them. CDR3: CASSLTGSYEQYF. CDR3 DNA sequence: TGCGCCAGCAGCTTGACAGGGTCCTACGAGCAGTACTTC.

There are a few counts of this clone. The CDR3 coding sequence is TGCAGCGTTGACGGGGGGTATTTT. Amino acid sequence: CSVDGGYF. V and J are TRBV29-1 and TRBJ2-3, with a tentative D call TRBD2 (6 bases). Trimming pared 3 bases from V and 14 bases from J, leaving 6 bases between. The germline gives CDR1 SQVTM, CDR2 ANQGSEA. This CDR3 comprises 8 residues.

The chain has TRBV5-1 and TRBJ1-1; maybe TRBD1 (5 bases). The CDR3 is made up of 14 amino acids. V gave up 0 bases and J gave up 10 bases, with 16 bases separating them. CDR1 and CDR2 (germline): SGHRS, YFSETQ. The CDR3 DNA sequence: TGCGCCAGCAGCTTGGCGACAGCCTCGCGGGGAGCTTTCTTT. Protein: CASSLATASRGAFF. Full variable domain (rest looked up from reference TRBV5-1 and TRBJ1-1): KAGVTQTPRYLIKTRGQQVTLSCSPISGHRSVSWYQQTPGQGLQFLFEYFSETQRNKGNFPGRFSGRQFSNSRSEMNVSTLELGDSALYLCASSLATASRGAFFGQGTRLTVV.

The gene calls are TRBV7-6 and TRBJ2-5; 7 bases match TRBD2. The ends lost 1 base at V and 2 bases at J; junction bases unmatched: 13. The CDR3 spans 18 residues. Germline-derived CDR1 and CDR2 are SGHVS and FNYEAQ. The CDR3 protein is CASSLGALGGGYQETQYF. The CDR3 nucleotides read TGTGCCAGCAGCTTAGGGGCCCTCGGCGGGGGATATCAAGAGACCCAGTACTTC.

V and J are TRBV25-1 and TRBJ1-3; D remains unclear. Germline V gene sequence: CDR1 MGHDK, CDR2 SYGVNS. This CDR3 spans 15 amino acids. V dropped 1 base and J dropped 1 base, with 8 bases sitting between them. The CDR3: CASSESHGSGNTIYF. The CDR3 bases are TGTGCCAGCAGTGAATCCCACGGTTCTGGAAACACCATATATTTT.

The chain combines TRBV28 with TRBJ1-6; D perhaps matches TRBD1 (6 bases). V was cut by 5 bases and J by 10 bases, with 21 bases left in between. The CDR3 loop spans 16 amino acids. Germline V CDR1 and CDR2: MDHEN, SYDVKM. CDR3: CASSGLGGGAGSPLHF. DNA of the CDR3: TGTGCCAGCAGTGGCCTAGGGGGGGGCGCGGGATCACCCCTCCACTTT.

The rearrangement links TRBV6-5 to TRBJ2-1; a weak D match, TRBD1 (6 bases). The V gene lost 3 bases and the J gene lost 4 bases, with 13 bases spanning the gap. The CDR3 sequence is 15 residues long. Germline V gene lookup returns CDR1 MNHEY and CDR2 SVGAGI. CDR3 in DNA: TGTGCCAGCAGTTATTCCGGGACAACTTACAATGAGCAGTTCTTC. Amino acid sequence: CASSYSGTTYNEQFF.

The rearrangement links TRBV28 to TRBJ2-1; D is possibly TRBD2 (6 bases). CDR1 and CDR2 from the germline V gene are MDHEN and SYDVKM. The V end lost 6 bases, the J end lost 12 bases, and 24 bases lay between the germline ends. This CDR3 is 15 amino acids long. The CDR3, as DNA: TGTGCCAGCAGCCCGGACCGGGACCCGCTGCGGGGGCAGTTCTTC. It is translated as CASSPDRDPLRGQFF.

To note about this clone: Other nucleotide sequences from this sample produce the same CDR3. This chain links TRBV29-1 with TRBJ1-5; 7 bases agree with TRBD1. V lost 7 bases, J lost 4 bases, and 4 bases stayed unmatched. CDR3 length equals 12 residues. Per the germline V gene, CDR1 is SQVTM and CDR2 is ANQGSEA. The chain's CDR3 is CSARTGNQPQHF. The CDR3 coding sequence is TGCAGCGCCCGGACAGGTAATCAGCCCCAGCATTTT.

The genes are TRBV2 and TRBJ2-7, with D possibly TRBD2 on 5 matching bases. The germline V gene has CDR1 SNHLY and CDR2 FYNNEI. The germline V and J ends were trimmed by 7 bases and 0 bases, with 10 bases remaining between them. CDR3 size: 13 residues. The CDR3, as DNA: TGTGCCAGCACGGGGTCCAGCTCCTACGAGCAGTACTTC. Translated: CASTGSSSYEQYF.

This rearrangement joins TRBV6-5 to TRBJ2-1, with D perhaps TRBD2 (7 bases). CDR3 length: 14 residues. Trimming cost V 6 bases and J 10 bases, with 19 bases left between them. CDR1 MNHEY and CDR2 SVGAGI come from the germline V gene. The DNA for the CDR3 is TGTGCCAGCAGCTCCCGCGGGGGCTCAGTCGAGCAGTTCTTC. It encodes CASSSRGGSVEQFF.

J is TRBJ1-1 and V is TRBV13, with D perhaps matching TRBD1 (5 bases). Trimming pared 5 bases from V and 4 bases from J, leaving 14 bases between. CDR1 is PRHDT and CDR2 is FYEKMQ in the germline V gene (reference sequence). The CDR3 covers 14 residues. The CDR3 DNA reads as TGTGCCAGCAGCCGGCAGGGAAAGGGCACTGAAGCTTTCTTT. Protein product: CASSRQGKGTEAFF.

The V call is TRBV27, the J call TRBJ2-3, with D possibly TRBD1 on 6 matching bases. The CDR3 has 14 residues. The V end lost 5 bases, the J end lost 3 bases, and 12 bases lay between the germline ends. CDR1 and CDR2 from the germline V gene are MNHEY and SMNVEV (reference sequence). CDR3 DNA sequence: TGTGCCAGCAGTCTTAAACAGGGTACAGATACGCAGTATTTT. Its protein is CASSLKQGTDTQYF.

The count of this clone is one. Other DNA sequences from this sample encode an identical CDR3 as well. This chain joins TRBV13 and TRBJ1-3; D is possibly TRBD1 (5 bases). Germline lookup yields CDR1 PRHDT and CDR2 FYEKMQ (reference sequence). V gave up 5 bases and J gave up 0 bases, with 11 bases separating them. This CDR3 comprises 15 residues. The CDR3 region is CASSLDSSSGNTIYF. In DNA form, the CDR3 reads TGTGCCAGCAGCCTCGACAGCAGCTCTGGAAACACCATATATTTT. Complete variable domain (other parts from reference TRBV13 and TRBJ1-3): AAGVIQSPRHLIKEKRETATLKCYPIPRHDTVYWYQQGPGQDPQFLISFYEKMQSDKGSIPDRFSAQQFSDYHSELNMSSLELGDSALYFCASSLDSSSGNTIYFGEGSWLTVV.

The chain carries TRBV28 and TRBJ1-2; TRBD1 matches at 8 bases. CDR3 size: 15 residues. Germline V gene data show CDR1 as MDHEN and CDR2 as SYDVKM. The ends lost 7 bases at V and 0 bases at J; junction bases unmatched: 7. Here the CDR3 DNA reads TGTGCCAGCACCGGGACAGGATTCCCTAACTATGGCTACACCTTC. Translated: CASTGTGFPNYGYTF.

This sequence joins TRBV6-1 and TRBJ1-3, with D maybe TRBD1 (5 bases). V was trimmed by 10 bases and J by 4 bases, leaving 20 bases between them. The CDR3 extends over 15 amino acids. Germline V lookup: CDR1 MNHNS, CDR2 SASEGT. DNA of the CDR3: TGTGCCACCACATCCCAAGGGGTAATAGGAAACACCATATATTTT. This translates into CATTSQGVIGNTIYF.